This T cell receptor beta chain derives from a study of human CD8 memory T cell subsets. The study, taken as a whole, reports: Sequencing was confined to T cell receptor beta chains in the study.

Regarding this clonotype: Its antigen is unknown.

The CDR3 is made up of 13 amino acids. Germline CDR1 is DFQATT and CDR2 is SNEGSKA (reference sequence). It was a CCR7+ PD-1- TIGIT- phenotype that stem-like memory CD8+ T cells (TSTEM) showed. Negative magnetic separation enriched total CD8+ T cells. The authors drew RNA from duplicate vials of roughly 150,000 sorted CD8+ T cells per subset. Libraries targeted TCR beta using 5' RACE with UMIs. For each CDR3 protein, TCRdb gives one entry from its re-call of the 5' RACE reads, without DNA. This table holds 10,000 or so distinct CDR3 sequences. This sequence originates from a human donor in good health. The specimen sequenced was CD8+ stem-like memory T cells (TSCM and TCM) sorted from PBMCs. The subset: stem-like memory CD8 T cells (TSTEM), CCR7+ PD-1- TIGIT-. The rearrangement links TRBV20-1 to TRBJ1-4. The CDR3 reads CSARDRDPEKLFF.